The clone carrying this T cell receptor beta chain was seen only a few times. Its antigen is unidentified. The record originates from a study of blood T cells in healthy people across ages. Study-wide results and caveats: Possibly, changes in expanded clonotypes were confounded because donor CMV status was unknown. The study found TCR beta diversity correlated strongly with naive T cell percentage.

A second about 7 to 12 cycle PCR used barcoded and J-beta primers. Via MiXCR, TCRdb re-called the 5' RACE reads, giving one row per CDR3 protein. The sample lists 550,000 to 600,000 distinct CDR3 sequences, approximately 25% occurring once. V was shortened by 2 bases and J by 3 bases, with 13 bases between the two germline ends. CDR1 is KGHSH and CDR2 is LQKENI in the germline V gene. The CDR3 is 15 amino acids. Material: blood. This receptor was obtained from a woman between 65 and 79 years old in good health. The rearrangement joins TRBV18 to TRBJ1-1; D possibly corresponds to TRBD1 (6 bases). The CDR3 sequence is CASSPSPGADTEAFF. CDR3 nucleotide sequence: TGTGCCAGCTCACCAAGTCCGGGGGCAGACACTGAAGCTTTCTTT.